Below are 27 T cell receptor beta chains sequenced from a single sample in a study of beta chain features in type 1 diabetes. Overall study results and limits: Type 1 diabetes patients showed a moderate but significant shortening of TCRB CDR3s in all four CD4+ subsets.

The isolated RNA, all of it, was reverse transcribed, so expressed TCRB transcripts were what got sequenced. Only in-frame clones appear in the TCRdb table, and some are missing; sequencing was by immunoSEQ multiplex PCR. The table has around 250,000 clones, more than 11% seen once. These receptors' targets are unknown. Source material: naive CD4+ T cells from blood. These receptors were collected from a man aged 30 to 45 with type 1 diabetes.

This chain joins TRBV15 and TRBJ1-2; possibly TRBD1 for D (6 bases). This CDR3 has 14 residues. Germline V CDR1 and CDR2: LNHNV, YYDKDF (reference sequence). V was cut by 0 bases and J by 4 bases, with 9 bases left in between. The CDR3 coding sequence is TGTGCCACCAGCAGAGATGGGGGCAGCTATGGCTACACCTTC. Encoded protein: CATSRDGGSYGYTF.

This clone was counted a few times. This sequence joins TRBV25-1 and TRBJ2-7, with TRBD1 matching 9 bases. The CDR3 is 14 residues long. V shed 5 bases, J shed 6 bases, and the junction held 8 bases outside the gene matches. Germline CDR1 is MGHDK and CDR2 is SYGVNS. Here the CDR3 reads CASSSNRGPVEQYF. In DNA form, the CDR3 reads TGTGCCAGCAGTTCGAACAGGGGGCCCGTCGAGCAGTACTTC.

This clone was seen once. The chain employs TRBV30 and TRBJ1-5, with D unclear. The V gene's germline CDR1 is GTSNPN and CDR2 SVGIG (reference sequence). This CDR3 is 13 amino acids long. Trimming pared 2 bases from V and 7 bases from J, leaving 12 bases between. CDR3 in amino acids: CAWSREGEQPQHF. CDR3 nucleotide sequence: TGTGCCTGGAGTAGGGAGGGAGAGCAGCCCCAGCATTTT.

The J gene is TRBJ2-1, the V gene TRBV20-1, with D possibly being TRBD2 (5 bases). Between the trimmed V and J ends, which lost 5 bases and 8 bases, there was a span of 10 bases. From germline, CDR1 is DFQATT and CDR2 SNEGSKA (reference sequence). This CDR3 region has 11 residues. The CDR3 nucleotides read TGCAGTGCTGCTAGCCCCGATGAGCAGTTCTTC. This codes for CSAASPDEQFF.

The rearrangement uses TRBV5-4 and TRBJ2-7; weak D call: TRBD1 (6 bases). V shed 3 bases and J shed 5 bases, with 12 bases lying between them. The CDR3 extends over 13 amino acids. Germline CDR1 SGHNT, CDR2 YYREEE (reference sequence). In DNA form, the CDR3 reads TGTGCCAGCAGCTCTACAGGGAGCCACGAGCAGTACTTC. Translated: CASSSTGSHEQYF.

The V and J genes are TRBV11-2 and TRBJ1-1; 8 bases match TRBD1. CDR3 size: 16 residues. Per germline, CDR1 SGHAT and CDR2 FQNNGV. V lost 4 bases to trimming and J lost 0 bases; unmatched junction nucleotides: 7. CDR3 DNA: TGTGCCAGCAGCTCTAGGGGGGACAGGTTGAACACTGAAGCTTTCTTT. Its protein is CASSSRGDRLNTEAFF.

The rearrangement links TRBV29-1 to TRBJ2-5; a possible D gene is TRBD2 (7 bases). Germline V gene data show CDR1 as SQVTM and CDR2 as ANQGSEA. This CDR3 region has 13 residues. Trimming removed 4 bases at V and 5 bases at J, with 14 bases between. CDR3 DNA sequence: TGCAGCGTTGTACGGGGGGCCGGGGAGACCCAGTACTTC. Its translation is CSVVRGAGETQYF.

DNA for the CDR3: TGTGCCAGCTCACCAAGACAGGAGACACACTATGAGCAGTTCTTC. Protein product: CASSPRQETHYEQFF. The chain joins TRBV18 to TRBJ2-1, with a weak D call TRBD1 (6 bases). The CDR3 is 15 residues long. Germline assignment: CDR1 KGHSH and CDR2 LQKENI. Between the trimmed V and J ends, which lost 2 bases and 8 bases, there was a span of 16 bases.

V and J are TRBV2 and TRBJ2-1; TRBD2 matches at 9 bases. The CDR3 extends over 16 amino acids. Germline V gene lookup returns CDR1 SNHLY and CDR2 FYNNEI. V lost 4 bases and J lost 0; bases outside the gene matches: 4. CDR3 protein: CASSGLAGASYNEQFF. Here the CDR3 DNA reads TGTGCCAGCAGTGGGTTAGCGGGGGCCTCCTACAATGAGCAGTTCTTC.

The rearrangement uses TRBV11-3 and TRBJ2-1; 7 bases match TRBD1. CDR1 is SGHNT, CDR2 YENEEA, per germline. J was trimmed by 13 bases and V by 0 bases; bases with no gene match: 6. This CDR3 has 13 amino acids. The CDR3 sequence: CASSLDLRQGQFF. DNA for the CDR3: TGTGCCAGCAGCTTAGATCTCAGACAGGGTCAGTTCTTC. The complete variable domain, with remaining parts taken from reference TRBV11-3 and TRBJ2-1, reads EAGVVQSPRYKIIEKKQPVAFWCNPISGHNTLYWYLQNLGQGPELLIRYENEEAVDDSQLPKDRFSAERLKGVDSTLKIQPAELGDSAVYLCASSLDLRQGQFFGPGTRLTVL.

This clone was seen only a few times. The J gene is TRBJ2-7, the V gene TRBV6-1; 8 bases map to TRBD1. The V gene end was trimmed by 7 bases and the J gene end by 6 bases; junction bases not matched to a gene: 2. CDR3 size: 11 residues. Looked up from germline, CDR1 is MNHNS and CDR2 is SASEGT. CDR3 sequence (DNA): TGTGCCAGCAACAGGGGGAGCGAGCAGTACTTC. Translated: CASNRGSEQYF.

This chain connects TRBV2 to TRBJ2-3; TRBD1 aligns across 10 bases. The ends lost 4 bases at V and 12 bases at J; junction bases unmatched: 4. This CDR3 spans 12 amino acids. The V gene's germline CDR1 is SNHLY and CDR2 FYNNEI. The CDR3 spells CASSGTGGFQYF. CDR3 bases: TGTGCCAGCAGTGGGACAGGGGGTTTCCAGTATTTT.

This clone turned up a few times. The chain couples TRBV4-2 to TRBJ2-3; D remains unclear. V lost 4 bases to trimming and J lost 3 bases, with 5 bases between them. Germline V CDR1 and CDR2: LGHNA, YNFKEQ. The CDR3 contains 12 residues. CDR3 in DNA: TGTGCCAGCAGCCTTTCGACAGATACGCAGTATTTT. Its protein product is CASSLSTDTQYF.

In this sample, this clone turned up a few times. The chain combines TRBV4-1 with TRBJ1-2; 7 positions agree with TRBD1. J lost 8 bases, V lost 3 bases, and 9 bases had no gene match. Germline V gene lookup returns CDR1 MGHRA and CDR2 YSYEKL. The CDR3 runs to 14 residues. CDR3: CASSHGDSLRGYTF. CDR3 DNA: TGCGCCAGCAGCCACGGGGACAGCCTTCGAGGCTACACCTTC.

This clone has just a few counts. DNA of the CDR3: TGTGCCAGCGCGGGGGCACAAGAGACCCAGTACTTC. Residues: CASAGAQETQYF. The chain carries TRBV6-6 and TRBJ2-5; D is possibly TRBD2 (7 bases). V was shortened by 8 bases and J by 2 bases, with 9 bases between the two germline ends. This CDR3 has 12 amino acids. CDR1 and CDR2 from the germline V gene are MNHNY and SVGAGI (reference sequence).

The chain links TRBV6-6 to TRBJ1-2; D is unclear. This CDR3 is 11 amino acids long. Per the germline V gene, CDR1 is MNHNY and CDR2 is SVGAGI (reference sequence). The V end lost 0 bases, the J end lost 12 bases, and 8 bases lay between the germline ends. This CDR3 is CASSYSAGHTF. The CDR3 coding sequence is TGTGCCAGCAGTTACTCGGCAGGCCACACCTTC.

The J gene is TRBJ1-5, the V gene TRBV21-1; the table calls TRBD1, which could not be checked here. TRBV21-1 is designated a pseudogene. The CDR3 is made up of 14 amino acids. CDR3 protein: CASSNGQPNQPQHF. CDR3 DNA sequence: TGTGCCAGCAGTAATGGACAGCCCAATCAGCCCCAGCATTTT.

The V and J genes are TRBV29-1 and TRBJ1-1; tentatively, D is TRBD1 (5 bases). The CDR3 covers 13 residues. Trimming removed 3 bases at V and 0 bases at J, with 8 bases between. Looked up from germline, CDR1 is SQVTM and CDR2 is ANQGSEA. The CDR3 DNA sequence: TGCAGCGTTGACTGGACACTGAACACTGAAGCTTTCTTT. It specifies CSVDWTLNTEAFF.

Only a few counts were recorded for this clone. The CDR3 DNA reads TGCAGCGTTAGGAGTATAGGCGATTCTAGCGGGAGGTCTAAGCATTATGAGCAGTTCTTC. This sequence encodes CSVRSIGDSSGRSKHYEQFF. The V and J genes are TRBV29-1 and TRBJ2-1; 11 nucleotides match TRBD2. Germline V lookup: CDR1 SQVTM, CDR2 ANQGSEA. Trimming removed 5 bases from V and 8 bases from J; junction bases left unmatched: 26. This CDR3 comprises 20 residues.

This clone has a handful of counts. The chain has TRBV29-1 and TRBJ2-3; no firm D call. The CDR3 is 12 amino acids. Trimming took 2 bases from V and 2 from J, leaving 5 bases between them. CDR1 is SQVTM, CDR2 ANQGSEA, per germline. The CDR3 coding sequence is TGCAGCGTTGAAAGCTCCACAGATACGCAGTATTTT. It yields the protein CSVESSTDTQYF.

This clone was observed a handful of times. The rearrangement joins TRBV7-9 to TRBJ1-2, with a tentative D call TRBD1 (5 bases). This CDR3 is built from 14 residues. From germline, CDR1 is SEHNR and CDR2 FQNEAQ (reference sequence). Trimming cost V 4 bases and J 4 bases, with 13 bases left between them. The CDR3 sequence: CASSSRGGSYGYTF. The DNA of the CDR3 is TGTGCCAGCAGCTCCCGTGGGGGGTCCTATGGCTACACCTTC.

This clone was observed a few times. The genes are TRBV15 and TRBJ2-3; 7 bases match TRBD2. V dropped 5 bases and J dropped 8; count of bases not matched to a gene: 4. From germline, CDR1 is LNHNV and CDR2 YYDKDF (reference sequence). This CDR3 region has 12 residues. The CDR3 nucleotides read TGTGCCACCAGCGGGAGGGGCCGTACGCAGTATTTT. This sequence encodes CATSGRGRTQYF.

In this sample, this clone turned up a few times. The CDR3 region has the DNA TGTGCCAGCAGCCGGACTAGCGGGGAGCAGTTCTTC. The encoded protein is CASSRTSGEQFF. The rearrangement joins TRBV6-5 to TRBJ2-1; 11 bases line up with TRBD2. Unmatched junction bases numbered 2, after V lost 6 bases and J lost 10 bases. This CDR3 has 12 residues. The germline gives CDR1 MNHEY, CDR2 SVGAGI.

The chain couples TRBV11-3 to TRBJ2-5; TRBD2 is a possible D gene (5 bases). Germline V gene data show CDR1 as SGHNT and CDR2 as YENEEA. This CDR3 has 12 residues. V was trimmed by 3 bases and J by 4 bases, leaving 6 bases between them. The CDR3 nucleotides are TGTGCCAGCAGCTTCCGGGGAGAGACCCAGTACTTC. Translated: CASSFRGETQYF.

DNA for the CDR3: TGTGCCAGCAGTGTGGCAGGGCCCTATGGCTACACCTTC. Its translation is CASSVAGPYGYTF. The chain links TRBV2 to TRBJ1-2, with D perhaps TRBD1 (5 bases). The V end lost 4 bases, the J end lost 4 bases, and 10 bases lay between the germline ends. Germline values: CDR1 SNHLY, CDR2 FYNNEI. This CDR3 contains 13 residues.

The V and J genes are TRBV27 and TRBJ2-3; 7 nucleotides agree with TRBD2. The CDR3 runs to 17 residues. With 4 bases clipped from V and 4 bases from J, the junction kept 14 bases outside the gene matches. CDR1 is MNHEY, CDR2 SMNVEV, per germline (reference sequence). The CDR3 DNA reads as TGTGCCAGCAGTTCGGACAACGCAGGGACTATACCAGATACGCAGTATTTT. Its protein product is CASSSDNAGTIPDTQYF.

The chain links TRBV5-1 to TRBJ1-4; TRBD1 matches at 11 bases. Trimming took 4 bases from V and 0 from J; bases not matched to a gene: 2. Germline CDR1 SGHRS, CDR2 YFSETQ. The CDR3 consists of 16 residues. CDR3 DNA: TGCGCCAGCAGCATGGGACAGGGGGCAACTAATGAAAAACTGTTTTTT. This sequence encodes CASSMGQGATNEKLFF.